Sequencing of this TCR beta chain was carried out in a study of blood T cells in healthy people across ages. Study-wide findings and caveats: The lack of PBMC sorting stopped any conclusive naive versus antigen-experienced comparison. It was not known whether donors were CMV positive (a possible confounder of expanded clonotype changes).

PCR was performed a second time for about 6 to 12 cycles using a sample-barcoded 5' primer and a J-beta primer mix. TCRdb used MiXCR to reprocess the 5' RACE reads, holding one entry per CDR3 protein. In the table there are more than 500,000 distinct CDR3 sequences, over 25% of which are singletons. This clonotype has a handful of counts. No antigen is known for it. The germline gives CDR1 MNHEY, CDR2 SMNVEV (reference sequence). The CDR3 has 15 residues. Separately, the same data were catalogued under a study of T cells of mothers and their children. This second study says: Addition of sample barcodes and 2-4 random nucleotides occurred through the M1S primer of the second PCR. Each mother gave over 8 million TCR beta CDR3 reads; each child, several million.

The chain links TRBV27 to TRBJ2-1; maybe TRBD1 (6 bases). Matching the DNA end better, TRBJ2-5 makes the J call doubtful. Specimen: blood. This clonotype was sampled from a boy younger than 10 in good health. The DNA of the CDR3 is TGTGCCAGCAGTTTAAATGACAGGACTCAAGAGACCCAGTACTTC. It specifies CASSLNDRTQETQYF.